This T cell receptor beta chain was identified in a study of cytomegalovirus exposure and HLA in healthy donors (dated by TCRdb to the late 2010s). Background on the whole study: An earlier analysis of approximately 600 of the donors reported more than 250 Gb of sequence data and roughly 110 million unique TCR beta sequences from around 200 million T cells. An early release covering 550 to 650 HLA-typed donors comprised about 300 gigabases of sequencing data and roughly 85 million unique TCR sequences. Of the approximately 370 genotyped donors, more than 75% were placed in the genetic ancestry cluster associated with self-reported Caucasian donors. The study aimed to test whether cataloging public T cell receptors could reveal signatures of past pathogen exposure. The study profiled the T cell repertoires of 550 to 700 subjects by immunosequencing and related them to cytomegalovirus serostatus. In addition to the first cohort of 666 subjects, a separate validation cohort of 120 different subjects was used. High-throughput TCR immunosequencing, statistical association of individual TCRs with disease status, and machine learning were combined to predict cytomegalovirus infection status. A later analysis re-examined previously published TCR beta repertoires from more than 650 donors and added high-resolution HLA genotyping to investigate patterns of TCR occurrence. The later analysis used no new phenotypic data to find candidate immune exposures, relying instead on TCR beta sequences and their occurrence across donors. An earlier analysis of 587 of the donors used high-throughput TCR beta sequencing to judge whether each TCR beta V gene segment behaved as functional or pseudogenic. Donor age, sex, ethnicity and CMV serostatus were compiled alongside the repertoire data. A later genetic analysis took genome-wide SNP genotypes for about 60% of the roughly 670 donors and used that subset as a discovery cohort. Every discovery cohort repertoire had been produced on one sequencing platform. Class I and class II HLA loci were covered by the typing at four-digit resolution. Typing coverage varied by locus: roughly 629-630 donors for A, B, C, DRB1 and DQB1; around 560 for DQA1; about 570 for DPA1; some 470 for DPB1. Roughly five DR-DQ haplotypes were handled as single units for association and clustering because linkage in the cohort was strong. On average, about 240,000 unique TCR beta nucleotide sequences were sequenced per donor among 350 to 400 genotyped donors of the cohort, with 15% to 20% of those sequences being non-productive.

Note on this clone: Its antigen remains unidentified. No base qualities exist here, and no much larger clone lies one base off it.

In total, approximately 690 healthy bone marrow donors made up the cohort. At the time of sampling, all cohort members were nominally healthy, though unrecorded immune exposures were likely present. The donor was CMV seronegative and was included in the group of under 450 seronegative cohort members. Each donor provided a peripheral blood sample, and peripheral blood mononuclear cells were used for TCR beta sequencing. Genomic DNA extraction from the blood cell samples was performed with the Qiagen DNeasy Blood Extraction Kit. The library came from the immunoSEQ multiplex PCR assay. A mixture of 60 forward primers for TCR Vbeta segments and 13 reverse primers for TCR Jbeta segments was used in the multiplex PCR. The CDR3 region of rearranged TCR beta genes was amplified from genomic DNA by a multiplex PCR assay. Amplified TCR beta libraries were sequenced as 87-base-pair reads on the Illumina HiSeq System. The source study handled its data this way. Across the 600 to 700 repertoires, a later analysis counted some 81 million unique TCR beta chains, some 11 million of which were shared by at least two donors. A nearest-neighbor algorithm error-corrected the raw reads and collapsed the reads into unique sequences, merging closely related sequences to remove PCR and sequencing errors. Alignment of CDR3 sequences to IMGT reference sequences was used to assign V, D and J gene segments. For a sequence to be retained, a match of at least six nucleotides was required to both a V gene segment and a J gene segment. A rearrangement was called productive if the CDR3 had no stop codons and remained in frame with V and J, and every other rearrangement was called non-productive. CDR3 was defined by IMGT convention, running from the second conserved V-encoded cysteine to the conserved J-encoded phenylalanine. The earlier analysis of 450 to 750 of the donors excluded any sequence lacking an unambiguous match to a single V gene segment. In an earlier analysis of approximately 590 of the donors, a V segment was called functional when productive rearrangements were above 56.7%, and segregating when the standard deviation between donors exceeded 5%. A statistical classification framework was built to diagnose cytomegalovirus status from the catalog of TCR beta chain sequences. A later analysis assigned V and J genes by comparing TCR nucleotide sequences with IMGT/GENE-DB human TR gene sequences. In a later analysis, CDR3 sequences and most-parsimonious VDJ recombination scenarios were assigned using the TCRdist pipeline. In a later analysis, each TCR beta chain was defined by its CDR3 amino acid sequence together with its V-gene family, and reads without a unique V-gene family were excluded. To address suspected cross-contamination and a sequencing artifact, a later analysis removed roughly 580 highly shared, low-generation-probability nucleotide sequences. A later analysis calculated a clonal expansion index for each public chain from normalized within-repertoire ranks of inferred template counts. In a later analysis, generation probabilities were computed with a VDJ recombination model fitted to out-of-frame rearrangements, and the resulting probabilities were checked against IGoR. Hypergeometric tests were used in a later analysis to score TCR-TCR, TCR-HLA and TCR-CMV co-occurrence, with a repertoire-size bias correction applied to the TCR pairs. In a later analysis, false discovery rates were estimated by permuting HLA or CMV assignments 20 times. In a later analysis, co-occurring TCRs were grouped with DBSCAN, and TCRdist sequence similarity was added when clustering was performed within HLA-allele-positive subsets. Repertoires with fewer than 30,000 or more than 120,000 public chains were left out of co-occurrence clustering, as were five repertoires with anomalous nucleotide sharing. Drawn from immuneACCESS, this table holds only the in-frame rearrangements with V and J called that TCRdb kept. Clones are partly lost; checked studies trace under half to an unresolved V gene and leave the rest unexplained. V and J calls and clone size follow that table, whereas D and trimming were derived from the DNA. The sample data list over 130,000 clones, and over 60% of these were observed just once. Of the sample, roughly 1.9% falls within the top ten clones.

The full study reports these points: A few of the identified cytomegalovirus-associated TCR beta chains were confirmed in vitro to be specific for cytomegalovirus antigens. Strong co-occurrence of HLA alleles, especially DR and DQ, made assigning TCR associations to individual alleles difficult. According to a later genetic analysis, donors in an Asian-associated ancestry cluster had fewer N-insertions in productive TCRs than the roughly 660-donor mean. In this cohort, only TCR beta chains were sequenced, and detectable features were limited by the absence of alpha or paired-chain data. Some IMGT-functional V segments, including TRBV6-2 and TRBV6-3, could not be told apart with the 87-base-pair reads, so those segments were excluded. In a later analysis, HLA-associated TCR beta chains showed more clonal expansion and lower generation probabilities than non-associated chains that were equally common. The classifier was reported to diagnose cytomegalovirus status with high specificity and sensitivity in both the original cohort and the validation cohort. Correlated functional status among segregating V segments might reflect linkage disequilibrium, but an unknown experimental factor could not be ruled out. Most CMV-associated TCR beta chains appeared to be HLA-restricted in a later analysis, and the HLA associations seemed to be driven largely by CMV exposure. In an earlier analysis of over 550 of the donors, most TCR beta V segments were observed in productive rearrangements about 90% or about 30% of the time, broadly matching IMGT annotations. CMV serostatus was the only immune exposure information available for the cohort. The sequencing pipeline was judged likely to have produced a cluster of highly shared sequence variants as a technical artifact. V-gene and J-gene trimming of TCR beta chains was associated with a missense DCLRE1C variant in a later genetic analysis, and the association was replicated in an independent cohort. Several of the top co-occurrence clusters appeared to be linked to parvovirus B19, influenza, CMV and Epstein-Barr virus, according to a later analysis. While some public TCRs were present in many individuals, most TCR sequences turned up only very rarely across donors. In a later analysis, TCR association rates were found to vary across HLA loci, with the most associated TCRs seen for DRB1 alleles and the fewest for HLA-C alleles. Because HLA typing was unavailable for some donors at each locus, only the typed subset was used in association tests. A later analysis associated 15,000 or so TCR beta sequences with specific HLA alleles at a false discovery rate of 0.05. A further reported finding was that TCR beta sequences accurately predicted the HLA-A and HLA-B alleles for most subjects in the first cohort. Sequencing depth was assumed to be roughly uniform across donors in the presence/absence analyses, though that assumption may not hold. According to the authors, the approach could potentially be generalized to other disease states and immunological phenotypes. Because counts were too low, roughly 18 rarely observed V segments, including chromosome 9 orphons, were left out of the earlier analysis of roughly 600 of the donors. A total of fewer than 200 TCR beta chains were listed by the study as associated with cytomegalovirus.

Trimming at the junction amounts to 5 bases on V and 1 base on J, and the germline ends lie 11 bases apart. CDR1 PRHDT and CDR2 FYEKMQ were looked up in the germline V gene (reference sequence). The CDR3 holds 14 amino acids from the cysteine to the phenylalanine. Kept here is only the CDR3 DNA, which spans 42 bases and is read in frame from base 1. Recombination joined TRBV13 with TRBJ1-1; TRBD1 is a possible D gene, resting on 6 matching bases. Sequencing was done on a sample of PBMCs. The sequence was obtained from a middle-aged man in good health and CMV-seronegative. The nucleotides are TGTGCCAGCAGCCTCGACAGGAGGAACACTGAAGCTTTCTTT. It codes for CASSLDRRNTEAFF.